The 8 T cell receptor beta chains listed next were all sequenced from one sample in a study of circulating CD8 cells and anti-PD-1 response in melanoma (TCRdb year 2020). The sample was run on a NextSeq 500. The QIAseq Immune Repertoire RNA Library Kit, Human TCR Panel, was used to prepare TCR libraries from roughly 14 ng of total RNA. Starting from the raw public reads, TCRdb applied fastp trimming at Q25, assembled clones with MiXCR and retained in-frame beta chains. Entries that share a CDR3 protein sequence are merged under the most common genes and DNA. The sample table holds 1,500 to 2,000 distinct CDR3 sequences, of which 7% to 8.5% were seen once. The biggest ten clones account for around 8% of the sample. Using a BD FACSAria II cell sorter, four subsets defined by PD-1 and/or TIGIT were sorted from live CD3+CD8+TCRalphabeta+ cells. Specimen: CD8+ T cells from PBMCs, collected at baseline or after one month of anti-PD-1 therapy (not recorded which). Receptor source: a human donor with melanoma.

This clonotype is labeled medium-sized. The chain carries TRBV20-1 and TRBJ2-7; possibly TRBD1 for D (5 bases). The CDR3 is made up of 16 amino acids. CDR1 DFQATT and CDR2 SNEGSKA come from the germline V gene (reference sequence). V lost 0 bases, J lost 2 bases, and 17 bases lay in between. DNA of the CDR3: TGCAGTGCTAGAGATCTAGGGCAGGGCAACCCCTACGAGCAGTACTTC. Protein: CSARDLGQGNPYEQYF.

This clonotype is classed as medium-sized (0.01 to 0.1%). This chain uses TRBV5-1 with TRBJ1-5, with D unresolved. Trimming removed 2 bases at V and 5 bases at J, with 8 bases between. The CDR3 totals 13 residues. Germline CDR1 is SGHRS and CDR2 is YFSETQ. The CDR3, as DNA: TGCGCCAGCAGCTTCGAGGGTGATCAGCCCCAGCATTTT. It yields the protein CASSFEGDQPQHF.

This clonotype is categorized as medium-sized (0.01 to 0.1%). The chain has TRBV29-1 and TRBJ1-1, with unresolved D. The length of the CDR3 is 14 residues. Germline lookup yields CDR1 SQVTM and CDR2 ANQGSEA. V was pared by 7 bases and J by 0 bases, with 15 bases between. The DNA of the CDR3 is TGCAGCGGCCAGCCCACGGTGATGAACACTGAAGCTTTCTTT. This translates into CSGQPTVMNTEAFF.

In the case of this clonotype: Being one base from a much bigger clone, this may be a read error. CDR3 bases: TGTGCCAGCAGCTTAGTGGGGGGACTAGGGAATGAGCAGTTCTTC. It specifies CASSLVGGLGNEQFF. V and J are TRBV7-6 and TRBJ2-1; 8 positions agree with TRBD2. CDR1 and CDR2 (germline): SGHVS, FNYEAQ. Trimming took 1 base from V and 7 from J; bases not matched to a gene: 6. CDR3 length: 15 residues.

A word on this clonotype: One junction end disagrees with the germline gene, perhaps due to a read error. The CDR3 here is CASNIVKEVYGYTF. The CDR3 nucleotides are TGTGCCAGTAATATAGTTAAGGAGGTCTATGGCTACACCTTC. This chain links TRBV19 with TRBJ1-2; unclear D gene. The germline gives CDR1 LNHDA, CDR2 SQIVND (reference sequence). The CDR3 is made up of 14 amino acids.

This clonotype has only a few counts. V and J are TRBV28 and TRBJ2-1; D is unresolved. V was cut by 2 bases and J by 5 bases, with 4 bases left in between. The V gene's germline CDR1 is MDHEN and CDR2 SYDVKM. This CDR3 spans 12 amino acids. The CDR3 coding sequence is TGTGCCAGCAGTTTACCCGACAATGAGCAGTTCTTC. This sequence encodes CASSLPDNEQFF.

V usage is TRBV28 and J usage is TRBJ2-7; unclear D gene. The CDR3 totals 14 residues. V dropped 4 bases and J dropped 0 bases, with 10 bases sitting between them. Germline V gene lookup returns CDR1 MDHEN and CDR2 SYDVKM. This CDR3 reads CASSYAANSYEQYF. The CDR3 DNA is TGTGCCAGCAGTTACGCCGCTAACTCCTACGAGCAGTACTTC.

This clonotype is medium-sized within its sample. The chain couples TRBV6-4 to TRBJ2-3, with 8 bases lining up with TRBD1. Germline V lookup: CDR1 MRHNA, CDR2 SNTAGT. Trimming cost V 2 bases and J 4 bases; bases outside gene matches: 2. The CDR3 has 14 amino acids. The CDR3 spells CASSDGQGADTQYF. The DNA of the CDR3 is TGTGCCAGCAGTGACGGACAGGGCGCAGATACGCAGTATTTT.